The 13 T cell receptor beta chains reported below all come from one sample, sequenced in a study of OX40 agonist ivuxolimab in advanced cancers. Using immunoSEQ multiplex PCR, the repertoire was profiled, and TCRdb retains in-frame clones only, with some absent. The sample lists some 49,000 clones; 75% to 80% were seen once. Here the sequenced sample was CD4+ or CD8+ T cells sorted from blood, taken in a trial of the OX40 agonist ivuxolimab. These receptors came from an adult with an advanced solid tumor such as melanoma, head and neck, liver or kidney cancer.

V gene TRBV28 combines with J gene TRBJ2-7; D not resolved. Germline assignment: CDR1 MDHEN and CDR2 SYDVKM. The CDR3 is 19 amino acids. V dropped 6 bases and J dropped 0 bases, with 27 bases sitting between them. The CDR3 here is CASRDPRLSRRIFSYEQYF. CDR3 sequence (DNA): TGTGCCAGCAGAGACCCGCGGCTCTCGCGTAGAATTTTCTCCTACGAGCAGTACTTC.

The chain couples TRBV4-1 to TRBJ2-1, with D unclear. Germline CDR1 MGHRA, CDR2 YSYEKL. CDR3 length: 13 residues. V lost 2 bases to trimming and J lost 6 bases, with 8 bases between them. The chain's CDR3 is CASSQRLRNEQFF. Written as DNA, the CDR3 is TGCGCCAGCAGCCAAAGACTTCGCAATGAGCAGTTCTTC.

The chain has TRBV19 and TRBJ1-2; no clear D. This CDR3 comprises 13 residues. From germline, CDR1 is LNHDA and CDR2 SQIVND (reference sequence). Deletions cut 5 bases from V and 4 bases from J, with 11 bases between. CDR3 DNA sequence: TGTGCCAGTAGTCCCCCGGGGTCCTATGGCTACACCTTC. This codes for CASSPPGSYGYTF.

The CDR3 spells CASRTGALGSEQYF. The CDR3 DNA follows: TGTGCCAGCAGGACGGGAGCGCTAGGTAGCGAGCAGTACTTC. The V call is TRBV6-6, the J call TRBJ2-7; maybe TRBD2 (6 bases). The CDR3 loop spans 14 amino acids. V lost 6 bases and J 6 bases, leaving 18 bases between the germline ends. Germline V gene data show CDR1 as MNHNY and CDR2 as SVGAGI (reference sequence).

This clone appeared once. This chain connects TRBV18 to TRBJ1-3; D might be TRBD1 (5 bases). V lost 3 bases and J 0 bases, leaving 12 bases between the germline ends. The CDR3 has 16 residues. Germline lookup yields CDR1 KGHSH and CDR2 LQKENI. The CDR3 reads CASSPIGHSSGNTIYF. CDR3 coding DNA: TGTGCCAGCTCACCGATTGGACATTCCTCTGGAAACACCATATATTTT. The entire variable domain, with the rest obtained from reference TRBV18 and TRBJ1-3, is as follows: NAGVMQNPRHLVRRRGQEARLRCSPMKGHSHVYWYRQLPEEGLKFMVYLQKENIIDESGMPKERFSAEFPKEGPSILRIQQVVRGDSAAYFCASSPIGHSSGNTIYFGEGSWLTVV.

The chain combines TRBV6-5 with TRBJ2-1; 8 bases are a match to TRBD2. Unmatched junction bases numbered 8, after V lost 1 base and J lost 6 bases. CDR3 size: 16 residues. Germline V lookup: CDR1 MNHEY, CDR2 SVGAGI. The CDR3 coding sequence is TGTGCCAGCAGTTACTTTCTAGCGGGTTTTACCAATGAGCAGTTCTTC. The encoded protein is CASSYFLAGFTNEQFF.

V usage is TRBV7-9 and J usage is TRBJ1-1, with TRBD1 as a possible D gene (5 bases). Germline assignment: CDR1 SEHNR and CDR2 FQNEAQ (reference sequence). Trimming pared 1 base from V and 8 bases from J, leaving 20 bases between. This CDR3 comprises 16 residues. The CDR3 region is CASSLESWGVVNEAFF. The CDR3 DNA is TGTGCCAGCAGCTTAGAGAGTTGGGGGGTAGTCAACGAAGCTTTCTTT.

The chain recombines TRBV6-5 with TRBJ2-1, with D uncertain. Germline CDR1 and CDR2: MNHEY and SVGAGI. V lost 2 bases and J 4 bases, leaving 12 bases between the germline ends. CDR3 length: 15 amino acids. Written as DNA, the CDR3 is TGTGCCAGCAGTTACGGACGCGGAGTTTACAATGAGCAGTTCTTC. Translated, it gives CASSYGRGVYNEQFF.

This clone came up once. The chain uses TRBV4-1 and TRBJ1-1; D not resolved. The germline CDR1 and CDR2 sequences are MGHRA and YSYEKL. Trimming pared 1 base from V and 0 bases from J, leaving 15 bases between. The CDR3 contains 17 residues. CDR3 nucleotide sequence: TGCGCCAGCAGCCAAGTAGTATTGCGACACTTGAACACTGAAGCTTTCTTT. This codes for CASSQVVLRHLNTEAFF.

The rearrangement joins TRBV28 to TRBJ1-2, with D perhaps TRBD1 (5 bases). There are 13 residues in the CDR3. Between the trimmed V and J ends, which lost 5 bases and 0 bases, there was a span of 7 bases. Germline V gives CDR1 MDHEN, CDR2 SYDVKM. CDR3: CASSRQTNYGYTF. The CDR3, as DNA: TGTGCCAGCAGTCGACAGACTAACTATGGCTACACCTTC.

V usage is TRBV4-1 and J usage is TRBJ2-7; no clear D. The CDR3 runs 14 residues. Germline V CDR1 and CDR2: MGHRA, YSYEKL. Trimming shortened V by 1 base and J by 5 bases, and 12 bases separated the two germline ends. The CDR3 sequence is CASSQVTIQDEQYF. The CDR3, as DNA: TGCGCCAGCAGCCAAGTAACAATTCAGGACGAGCAGTACTTC.

This chain joins TRBV7-2 and TRBJ2-2, with 10 bases lining up with TRBD1. V gave up 1 base and J gave up 1 base; unmatched junction bases: 3. The CDR3 length is 17 residues. The germline CDR1 and CDR2 sequences are SGHTA and FQGNSA. The CDR3 nucleotides read TGTGCCAGCAGCTTAGAGACAGGGGGCCTGAACACCGGGGAGCTGTTTTTT. Encoded protein: CASSLETGGLNTGELFF.

The V gene is TRBV2, the J gene TRBJ1-1; TRBD1 might be the D (6 bases). Looked up from germline, CDR1 is SNHLY and CDR2 is FYNNEI. This CDR3 has 14 residues. Trimming shortened V by 6 bases and J by 5 bases, and 16 bases separated the two germline ends. The CDR3, as DNA: TGTGCCAGCAGCCCGGGGGGGCCCAGAACTGAAGCTTTCTTT. Protein product: CASSPGGPRTEAFF.